This T cell receptor (beta chain) was sequenced for a study of beta chain features in type 1 diabetes. Study observations and caveats: There was a moderate but significant shortening of TCRB CDR3s in all four CD4+ subsets of Type 1 diabetes patients.

The authors reverse transcribed all of the isolated RNA, so sequencing captured expressed TCRB transcripts. Produced via immunoSEQ multiplex PCR; TCRdb's table is partial and in-frame only. The sample yields approximately 600,000 clones, approximately 13% seen once. V lost 1 base to trimming and J lost 2 bases, with 4 bases between them. The CDR3 loop spans 12 amino acids. From germline, CDR1 is SGHNT and CDR2 YYREEE (reference sequence). Regarding this clone: Its target is unknown.

V usage is TRBV5-4 and J usage is TRBJ2-7; D ambiguous. Sequenced sample: naive CD4+ T cells from blood. The origin of this receptor is a young man with type 1 diabetes. The CDR3 DNA follows: TGTGCCAGCAGCTTGAGCACCTACGAGCAGTACTTC. Translating it yields CASSLSTYEQYF.